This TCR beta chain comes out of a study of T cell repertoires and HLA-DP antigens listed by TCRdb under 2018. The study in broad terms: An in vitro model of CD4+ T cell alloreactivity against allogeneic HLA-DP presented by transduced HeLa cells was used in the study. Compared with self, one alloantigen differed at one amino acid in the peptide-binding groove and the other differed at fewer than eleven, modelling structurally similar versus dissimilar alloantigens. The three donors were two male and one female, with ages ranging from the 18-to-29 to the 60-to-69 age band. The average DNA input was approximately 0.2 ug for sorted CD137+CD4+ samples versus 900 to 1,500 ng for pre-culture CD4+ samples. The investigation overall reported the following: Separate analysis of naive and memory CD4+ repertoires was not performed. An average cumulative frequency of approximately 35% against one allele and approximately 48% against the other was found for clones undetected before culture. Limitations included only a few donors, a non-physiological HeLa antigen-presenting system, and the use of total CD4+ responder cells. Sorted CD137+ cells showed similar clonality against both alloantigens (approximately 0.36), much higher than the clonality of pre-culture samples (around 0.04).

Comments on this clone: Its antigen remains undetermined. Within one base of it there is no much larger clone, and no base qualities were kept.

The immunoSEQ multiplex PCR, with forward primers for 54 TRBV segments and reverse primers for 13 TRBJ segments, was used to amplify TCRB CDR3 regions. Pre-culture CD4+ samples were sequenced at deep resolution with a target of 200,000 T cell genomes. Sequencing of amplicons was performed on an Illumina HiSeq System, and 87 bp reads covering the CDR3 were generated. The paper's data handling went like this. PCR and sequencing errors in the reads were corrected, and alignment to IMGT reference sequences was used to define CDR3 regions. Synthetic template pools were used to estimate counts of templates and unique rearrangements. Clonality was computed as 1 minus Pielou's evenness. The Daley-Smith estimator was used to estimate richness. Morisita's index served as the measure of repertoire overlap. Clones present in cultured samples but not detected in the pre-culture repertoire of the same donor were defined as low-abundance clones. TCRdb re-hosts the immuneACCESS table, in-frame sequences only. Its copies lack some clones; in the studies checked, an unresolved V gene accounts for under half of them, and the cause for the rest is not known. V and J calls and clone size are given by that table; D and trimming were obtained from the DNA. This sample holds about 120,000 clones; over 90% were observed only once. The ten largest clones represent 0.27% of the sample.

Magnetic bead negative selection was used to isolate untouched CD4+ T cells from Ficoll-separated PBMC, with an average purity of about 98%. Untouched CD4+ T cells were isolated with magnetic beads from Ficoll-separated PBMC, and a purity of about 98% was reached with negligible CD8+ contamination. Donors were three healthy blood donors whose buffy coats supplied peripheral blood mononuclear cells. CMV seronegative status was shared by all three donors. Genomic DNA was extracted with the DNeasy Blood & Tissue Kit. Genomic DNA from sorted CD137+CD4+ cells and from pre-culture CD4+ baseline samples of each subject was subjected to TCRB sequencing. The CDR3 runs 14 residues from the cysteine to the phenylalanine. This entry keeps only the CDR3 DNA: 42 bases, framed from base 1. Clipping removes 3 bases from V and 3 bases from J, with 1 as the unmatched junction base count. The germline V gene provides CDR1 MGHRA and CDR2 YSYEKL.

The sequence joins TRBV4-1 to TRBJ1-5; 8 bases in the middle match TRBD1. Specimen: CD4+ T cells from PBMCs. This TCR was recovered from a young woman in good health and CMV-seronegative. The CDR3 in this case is CASSQDRVNQPQHF. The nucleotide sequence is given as TGCGCCAGCAGCCAGGACAGGGTCAATCAGCCCCAGCATTTT.